Presented here are 18 T cell receptor beta chains from one specimen sequenced in a study of shared clonotypes between healthy human individuals. Profiled with immunoSEQ multiplex PCR; TCRdb holds only in-frame clones, not every one. The table has hundreds of thousands of clones, about 78% seen once. The sample consisted of memory CD4+ T cells sorted from blood. Subset denoted: CD45RA-negative fraction. The origin of the receptors is a woman aged 25-40 years in good health.

V is TRBV5-1 and J is TRBJ2-2, with D perhaps TRBD1 (5 bases). Trimming removed 1 base at V and 3 bases at J, with 10 bases between. Looked up from germline, CDR1 is SGHRS and CDR2 is YFSETQ. CDR3 size: 15 residues. The CDR3 sequence is CASSLQTAYTGELFF. CDR3 coding DNA: TGCGCCAGCAGCTTGCAGACAGCCTACACCGGGGAGCTGTTTTTT.

The gene calls are TRBV10-1 and TRBJ2-1; TRBD2 aligns across 7 bases. CDR3 length equals 17 residues. Trimming removed 1 base from V and 2 bases from J; junction bases left unmatched: 8. Germline V lookup: CDR1 WNHNN, CDR2 SYGVQD (reference sequence). This chain's CDR3 is CASSEFMPSGTYNEQFF. The CDR3 DNA sequence: TGCGCCAGCAGTGAGTTTATGCCTAGCGGAACCTACAATGAGCAGTTCTTC.

The genes are TRBV6-6 and TRBJ2-3; D unclear. V lost 7 bases to trimming and J lost 4 bases, with 3 bases between them. This CDR3 has 10 residues. Germline CDR1 MNHNY, CDR2 SVGAGI (reference sequence). The CDR3 DNA reads as TGTGCCAGCAAGGCAGATACGCAGTATTTT. Translating it yields CASKADTQYF.

Note on this clone: Other DNA sequences in the sample encode the same CDR3. This chain joins TRBV2 and TRBJ2-6; no reliable D call. Germline V gene lookup returns CDR1 SNHLY and CDR2 FYNNEI. The ends were cut back, 4 bases at V and 0 bases at J, with 4 bases in the middle. CDR3 length: 14 residues. The CDR3 DNA follows: TGTGCCAGCAGTGTCCGCTCTGGGGCCAACGTCCTGACTTTC. Its translation is CASSVRSGANVLTF.

This chain joins TRBV25-1 and TRBJ2-1, with 12 bases aligning to TRBD1. The CDR3 contains 16 residues. Germline V gene data show CDR1 as MGHDK and CDR2 as SYGVNS. The junction had 6 bases not matched to a gene; V was cut back by 1 base and J by 8 bases. As DNA, the CDR3 is TGTGCCAGCAGTGAATTTAGGGGACAGGGGGCCTATGAGCAGTTCTTC. This sequence encodes CASSEFRGQGAYEQFF.

The rearrangement joins TRBV11-2 to TRBJ2-1; weak D call: TRBD1 (6 bases). The CDR3 contains 15 residues. Trimming removed 1 base from V and 4 bases from J, with 11 bases in between. Germline V CDR1 and CDR2: SGHAT, FQNNGV. The CDR3 sequence: CASSLARGWYNEQFF. The CDR3 bases are TGTGCCAGCAGCTTAGCCAGGGGTTGGTACAATGAGCAGTTCTTC.

The chain links TRBV9 to TRBJ2-7; TRBD1 might be the D (6 bases). This CDR3 contains 14 residues. The germline V gene has CDR1 SGDLS and CDR2 YYNGEE. Trimming removed 0 bases at V and 5 bases at J, with 12 bases between. The CDR3 DNA follows: TGTGCCAGCAGCGTAGGTCAGGGGTTCCACGAGCAGTACTTC. Encoded protein: CASSVGQGFHEQYF.

In its sample, this clone was seen once. The chain recombines TRBV19 with TRBJ2-4; maybe TRBD1 (5 bases). The V gene's germline CDR1 is LNHDA and CDR2 SQIVND (reference sequence). CDR3 length: 16 amino acids. V lost 3 bases to trimming and J lost 0 bases, with 12 bases between them. CDR3 residues: CASSISRELAKNIQYF. The CDR3 coding sequence is TGTGCCAGTAGTATCAGCAGGGAACTAGCCAAAAACATTCAGTACTTC.

The chain uses TRBV5-4 and TRBJ1-2, with no clear D. This CDR3 region has 13 residues. V gave up 4 bases and J gave up 2 bases, with 9 bases separating them. From germline, CDR1 is SGHNT and CDR2 YYREEE (reference sequence). Here the CDR3 DNA reads TGTGCCAGCAGCGGAGACGGCAACTATGGCTACACCTTC. It codes for CASSGDGNYGYTF.

V is TRBV11-3 and J is TRBJ2-3, with 10 bases aligning to TRBD1. Germline CDR1 and CDR2: SGHNT and YENEEA. Trimming removed 8 bases from V and 3 bases from J; junction bases left unmatched: 5. The CDR3 has 14 amino acids. The CDR3 region is CASARDRGTDTQYF. CDR3 nucleotide sequence: TGTGCCAGCGCCCGGGACAGGGGAACAGATACGCAGTATTTT.

J is TRBJ1-2 and V is TRBV6-4; D call uncertain. Trimming took 7 bases from V and 2 from J, leaving 14 bases between them. The CDR3 runs to 14 residues. Per germline, CDR1 MRHNA and CDR2 SNTAGT. CDR3 loop: CASTFRHLNYGYTF. In DNA form, the CDR3 reads TGTGCCAGCACCTTCCGACACCTCAACTATGGCTACACCTTC.

This clone was seen a handful of times. This chain joins TRBV28 and TRBJ1-2, with TRBD1 as a possible D gene (5 bases). Trimming cost V 5 bases and J 6 bases, with 13 bases left between them. There are 13 residues in the CDR3. Germline V gene sequence: CDR1 MDHEN, CDR2 SYDVKM. The DNA for the CDR3 is TGTGCCAGCAGTAGACAGACTTCGAATGGCTACACCTTC. As protein: CASSRQTSNGYTF.

This chain uses TRBV9 with TRBJ2-7; 12 positions match TRBD1. The germline gives CDR1 SGDLS, CDR2 YYNGEE. V gave up 8 bases and J gave up 2 bases; unmatched junction bases: 11. This CDR3 has 16 residues. The CDR3 sequence: CASSGTGGFPTYEQYF. CDR3 nucleotide sequence: TGTGCCAGTTCCGGGACAGGGGGCTTCCCTACCTACGAGCAGTACTTC.

V usage is TRBV6-6 and J usage is TRBJ2-7; D is uncertain. Trimming cost V 0 bases and J 0 bases, with 12 bases left between them. The CDR3 has 16 amino acids. CDR1 MNHNY and CDR2 SVGAGI come from the germline V gene (reference sequence). The CDR3, as DNA: TGTGCCAGCAGTTACTCATCAGAAGTGGGCTCCTACGAGCAGTACTTC. Translating it yields CASSYSSEVGSYEQYF.

The V gene is TRBV7-2, the J gene TRBJ2-1, with D hard to call. Germline V gene lookup returns CDR1 SGHTA and CDR2 FQGNSA. The CDR3 spans 16 residues. Deletions cut 4 bases from V and 5 bases from J, with 18 bases between. The CDR3 reads CASSSPFKTKNNEQFF. The CDR3 DNA follows: TGTGCCAGCAGCTCACCTTTTAAAACTAAAAACAATGAGCAGTTCTTC.

The chain uses TRBV5-1 and TRBJ1-1, with 9 bases that match TRBD1. CDR1 is SGHRS and CDR2 is YFSETQ in the germline V gene. The CDR3 is 15 amino acids. Trimming removed 5 bases from V and 5 bases from J; junction bases left unmatched: 10. The CDR3 loop reads CASRPTQGARTEAFF. Here the CDR3 DNA reads TGCGCCAGCAGACCTACACAGGGGGCGAGAACTGAAGCTTTCTTT.

As concerns this clone: In the same sample, other DNA sequences code for this CDR3. The rearrangement joins TRBV19 to TRBJ2-6; D unclear. This CDR3 contains 14 residues. The germline V gene encodes CDR1 LNHDA and CDR2 SQIVND (reference sequence). V was shortened by 3 bases and J by 0 bases, with 3 bases between the two germline ends. The CDR3 spells CASSIGSGANVLTF. The CDR3 DNA reads TGTGCCAGTAGTATTGGCTCTGGGGCCAACGTCCTGACTTTC.

The genes are TRBV30 and TRBJ1-1, with 8 bases aligning to TRBD1. Germline loops: CDR1 GTSNPN, CDR2 SVGIG (reference sequence). This CDR3 has 15 residues. Germline trimming cut 4 bases from V and 0 bases from J; bases unmatched to any gene: 7. Here the CDR3 DNA reads TGTGCCTGGATGAGGGCAGGGGGCATGAACACTGAAGCTTTCTTT. Its protein is CAWMRAGGMNTEAFF.